The TCR beta chain under discussion was sequenced for a study of radiation and T cells in renal cell carcinoma. This CDR3 has 15 amino acids. With 4 bases clipped from V and 2 bases from J, the junction kept 5 bases outside the gene matches. Germline V gene data show CDR1 as MRHNA and CDR2 as SNTAGT. As to time point: baseline pretreatment blood. Treatment meaning: 15 Gy SBRT to primary tumor, nephrectomy 4 weeks later. Data came from immunoSEQ multiplex PCR; TCRdb stores just in-frame clones and leaves some out. Of roughly 120,000 clones in the sample, roughly 85% were seen once. The TCR comes from an older woman with renal cell carcinoma. The chain recombines TRBV6-4 with TRBJ2-3, with 8 nucleotides matching TRBD2. Sequencing used blood, obtained from a patient whose treatment included radiotherapy and nephrectomy. In DNA form, the CDR3 reads TGTGCCAGCAGTGCCCACGGACTAGCCACAGATACGCAGTATTTT. This translates into CASSAHGLATDTQYF.